The entry below gives a single T cell receptor beta chain sequence along with its context. Its matching antigen is unknown. Assay: immunoSEQ multiplex PCR; the TCRdb copy retains only in-frame clones and omits some. Among 21,000 or so clones listed, 88% were seen once. This record comes from a study of PD-1 blockade in classical Hodgkin lymphoma. Time point of the sample: cycle 4 day 1 (C4D1), after more than five weeks of nivolumab. Every one of the patients relapsed after autologous stem cell transplantation (brentuximab vedotin exposure was variable). Study observations and caveats: Reported baseline diversity: healthy donors highest, relapsed/refractory patients lowest. Complete responders matched newly diagnosed patients in baseline diversity.

The receptor comes from a human donor with classical Hodgkin lymphoma. This material consisted of peripheral blood mononuclear cells (PBMCs), taken before the fourth cycle of nivolumab.

The CDR3 DNA sequence: TGTGCCAGCAGCAGGAGCACAGATACGCAGTATTTT. This gives the protein CASSRSTDTQYF. This chain links TRBV21-1 with TRBJ2-3. TRBV21-1 counts as a pseudogene. The CDR3 contains 12 residues.